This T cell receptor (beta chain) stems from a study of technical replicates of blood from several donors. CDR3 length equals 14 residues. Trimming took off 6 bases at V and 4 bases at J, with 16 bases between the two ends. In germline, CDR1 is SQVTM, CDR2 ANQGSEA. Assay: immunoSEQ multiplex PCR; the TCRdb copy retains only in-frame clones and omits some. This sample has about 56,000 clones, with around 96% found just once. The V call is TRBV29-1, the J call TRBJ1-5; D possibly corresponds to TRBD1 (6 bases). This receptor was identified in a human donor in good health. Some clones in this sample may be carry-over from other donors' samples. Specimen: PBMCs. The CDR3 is CSVADGQSNQPQHF. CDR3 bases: TGCAGCGTAGCAGACGGACAGAGTAATCAGCCCCAGCATTTT.